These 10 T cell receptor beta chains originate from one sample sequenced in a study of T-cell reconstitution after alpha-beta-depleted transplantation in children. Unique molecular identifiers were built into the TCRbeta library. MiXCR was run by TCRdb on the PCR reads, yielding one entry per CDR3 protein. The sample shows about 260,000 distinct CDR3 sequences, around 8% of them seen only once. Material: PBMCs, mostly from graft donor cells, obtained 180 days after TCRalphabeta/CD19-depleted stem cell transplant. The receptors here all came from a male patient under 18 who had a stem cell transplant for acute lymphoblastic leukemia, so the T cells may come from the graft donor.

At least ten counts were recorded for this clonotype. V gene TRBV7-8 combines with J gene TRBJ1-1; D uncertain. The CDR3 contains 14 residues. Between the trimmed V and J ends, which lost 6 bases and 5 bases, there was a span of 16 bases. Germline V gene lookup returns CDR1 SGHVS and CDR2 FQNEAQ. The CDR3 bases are TGTGCCAGCAGTACCACTAGGCGGGCTACTGAAGCTTTCTTT. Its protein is CASSTTRRATEAFF.

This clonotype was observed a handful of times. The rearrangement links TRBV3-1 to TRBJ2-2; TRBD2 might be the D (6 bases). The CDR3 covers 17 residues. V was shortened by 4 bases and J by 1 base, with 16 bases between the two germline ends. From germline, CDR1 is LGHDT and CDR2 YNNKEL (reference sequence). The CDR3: CASSPGLGGVNTGELFF. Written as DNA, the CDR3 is TGTGCCAGCAGCCCCGGGCTAGGCGGGGTGAACACCGGGGAGCTGTTTTTT. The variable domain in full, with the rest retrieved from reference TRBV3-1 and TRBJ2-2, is DTAVSQTPKYLVTQMGNDKSIKCEQNLGHDTMYWYKQDSKKFLKIMFSYNNKELIINETVPNRFSPKSPDKAHLNLHINSLELGDSAVYFCASSPGLGGVNTGELFFGEGSRLTVL.

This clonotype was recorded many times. DNA of the CDR3: TGTGCCAGCAGCTTAGTCCTCCGACAGATCACCGGGGAGCTGTTTTTT. Its protein product is CASSLVLRQITGELFF. The chain recombines TRBV11-2 with TRBJ2-2; possible D gene TRBD1, 5 bases. Germline CDR1 SGHAT, CDR2 FQNNGV. CDR3 length: 16 residues. Trimming shortened V by 1 base and J by 4 bases, and 13 bases separated the two germline ends.

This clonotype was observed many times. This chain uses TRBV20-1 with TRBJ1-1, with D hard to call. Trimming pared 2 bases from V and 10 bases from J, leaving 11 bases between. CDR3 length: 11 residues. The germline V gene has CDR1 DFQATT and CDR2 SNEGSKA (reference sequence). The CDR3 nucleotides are TGCAGTGCTAGACAGGCGAGCAGAGCTTTCTTT. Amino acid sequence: CSARQASRAFF.

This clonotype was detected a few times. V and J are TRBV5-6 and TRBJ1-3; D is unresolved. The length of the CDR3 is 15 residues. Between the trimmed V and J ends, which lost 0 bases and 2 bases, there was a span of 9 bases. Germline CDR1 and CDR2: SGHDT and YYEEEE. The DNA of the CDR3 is TGTGCCAGCAGCTTGGATCCATACGCTGGAAACACCATATATTTT. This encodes CASSLDPYAGNTIYF.

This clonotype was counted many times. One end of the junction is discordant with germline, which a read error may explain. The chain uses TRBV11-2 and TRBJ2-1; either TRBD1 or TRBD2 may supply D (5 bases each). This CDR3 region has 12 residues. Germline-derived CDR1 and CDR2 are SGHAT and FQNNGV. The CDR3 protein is CASSLAVGVLVF. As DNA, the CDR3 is TGTGCCAGCAGCTTAGCTGTGGGGGTTTTGGTCTTC.

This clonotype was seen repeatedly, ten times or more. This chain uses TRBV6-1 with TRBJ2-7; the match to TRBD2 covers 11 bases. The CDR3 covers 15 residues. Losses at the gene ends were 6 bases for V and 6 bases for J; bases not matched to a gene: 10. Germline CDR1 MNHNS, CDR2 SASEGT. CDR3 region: CASRLAGEVVGEQYF. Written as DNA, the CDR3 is TGTGCCAGCAGACTAGCGGGAGAAGTGGTAGGCGAGCAGTACTTC.

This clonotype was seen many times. CDR3 nucleotides: TGTGCCAGTAGTATTGACAGTGGCAGCTACAATGAGCAGTTCTTC. Its translation: CASSIDSGSYNEQFF. This chain joins TRBV19 and TRBJ2-1; tentative D call: TRBD1 (5 bases). CDR3 length: 15 residues. The V end was cut by 3 bases, the J end by 3 bases, with 12 bases between. Germline CDR1 and CDR2: LNHDA and SQIVND (reference sequence). The variable domain in full, with the rest retrieved from reference TRBV19 and TRBJ2-1, is DGGITQSPKYLFRKEGQNVTLSCEQNLNHDAMYWYRQDPGQGLRLIYYSQIVNDFQKGDIAEGYSVSREKKESFPLTVTSAQKNPTAFYLCASSIDSGSYNEQFFGPGTRLTVL.

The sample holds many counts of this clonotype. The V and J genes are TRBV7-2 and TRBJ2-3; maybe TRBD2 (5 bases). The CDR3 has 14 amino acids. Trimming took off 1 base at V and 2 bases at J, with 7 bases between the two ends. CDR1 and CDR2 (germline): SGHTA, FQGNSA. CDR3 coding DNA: TGTGCCAGCAGCTTAGTAGCGATCACAGATACGCAGTATTTT. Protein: CASSLVAITDTQYF.

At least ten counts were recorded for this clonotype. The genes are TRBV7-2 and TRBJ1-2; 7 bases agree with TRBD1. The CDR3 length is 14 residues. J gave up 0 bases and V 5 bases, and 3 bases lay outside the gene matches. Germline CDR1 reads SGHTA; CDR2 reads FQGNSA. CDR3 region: CASSMTGSNYGYTF. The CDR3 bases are TGTGCCAGCAGCATGACAGGGTCTAACTATGGCTACACCTTC.